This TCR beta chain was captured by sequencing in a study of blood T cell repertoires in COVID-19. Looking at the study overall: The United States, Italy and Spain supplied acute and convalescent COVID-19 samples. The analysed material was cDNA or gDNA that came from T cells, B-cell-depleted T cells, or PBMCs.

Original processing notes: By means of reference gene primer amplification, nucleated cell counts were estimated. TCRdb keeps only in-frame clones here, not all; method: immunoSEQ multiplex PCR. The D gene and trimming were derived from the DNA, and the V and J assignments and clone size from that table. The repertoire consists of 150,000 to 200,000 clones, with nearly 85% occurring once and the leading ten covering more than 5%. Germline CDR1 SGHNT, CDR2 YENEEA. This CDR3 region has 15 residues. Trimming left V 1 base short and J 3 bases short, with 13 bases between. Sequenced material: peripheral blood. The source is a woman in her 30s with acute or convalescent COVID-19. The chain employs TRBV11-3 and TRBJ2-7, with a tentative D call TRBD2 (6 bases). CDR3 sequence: CASSLGRGKHYEQYF. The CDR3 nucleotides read TGTGCCAGCAGCTTAGGTCGCGGGAAACACTACGAGCAGTACTTC. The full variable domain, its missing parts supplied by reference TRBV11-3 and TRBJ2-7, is EAGVVQSPRYKIIEKKQPVAFWCNPISGHNTLYWYLQNLGQGPELLIRYENEEAVDDSQLPKDRFSAERLKGVDSTLKIQPAELGDSAVYLCASSLGRGKHYEQYFGPGTRLTVT.